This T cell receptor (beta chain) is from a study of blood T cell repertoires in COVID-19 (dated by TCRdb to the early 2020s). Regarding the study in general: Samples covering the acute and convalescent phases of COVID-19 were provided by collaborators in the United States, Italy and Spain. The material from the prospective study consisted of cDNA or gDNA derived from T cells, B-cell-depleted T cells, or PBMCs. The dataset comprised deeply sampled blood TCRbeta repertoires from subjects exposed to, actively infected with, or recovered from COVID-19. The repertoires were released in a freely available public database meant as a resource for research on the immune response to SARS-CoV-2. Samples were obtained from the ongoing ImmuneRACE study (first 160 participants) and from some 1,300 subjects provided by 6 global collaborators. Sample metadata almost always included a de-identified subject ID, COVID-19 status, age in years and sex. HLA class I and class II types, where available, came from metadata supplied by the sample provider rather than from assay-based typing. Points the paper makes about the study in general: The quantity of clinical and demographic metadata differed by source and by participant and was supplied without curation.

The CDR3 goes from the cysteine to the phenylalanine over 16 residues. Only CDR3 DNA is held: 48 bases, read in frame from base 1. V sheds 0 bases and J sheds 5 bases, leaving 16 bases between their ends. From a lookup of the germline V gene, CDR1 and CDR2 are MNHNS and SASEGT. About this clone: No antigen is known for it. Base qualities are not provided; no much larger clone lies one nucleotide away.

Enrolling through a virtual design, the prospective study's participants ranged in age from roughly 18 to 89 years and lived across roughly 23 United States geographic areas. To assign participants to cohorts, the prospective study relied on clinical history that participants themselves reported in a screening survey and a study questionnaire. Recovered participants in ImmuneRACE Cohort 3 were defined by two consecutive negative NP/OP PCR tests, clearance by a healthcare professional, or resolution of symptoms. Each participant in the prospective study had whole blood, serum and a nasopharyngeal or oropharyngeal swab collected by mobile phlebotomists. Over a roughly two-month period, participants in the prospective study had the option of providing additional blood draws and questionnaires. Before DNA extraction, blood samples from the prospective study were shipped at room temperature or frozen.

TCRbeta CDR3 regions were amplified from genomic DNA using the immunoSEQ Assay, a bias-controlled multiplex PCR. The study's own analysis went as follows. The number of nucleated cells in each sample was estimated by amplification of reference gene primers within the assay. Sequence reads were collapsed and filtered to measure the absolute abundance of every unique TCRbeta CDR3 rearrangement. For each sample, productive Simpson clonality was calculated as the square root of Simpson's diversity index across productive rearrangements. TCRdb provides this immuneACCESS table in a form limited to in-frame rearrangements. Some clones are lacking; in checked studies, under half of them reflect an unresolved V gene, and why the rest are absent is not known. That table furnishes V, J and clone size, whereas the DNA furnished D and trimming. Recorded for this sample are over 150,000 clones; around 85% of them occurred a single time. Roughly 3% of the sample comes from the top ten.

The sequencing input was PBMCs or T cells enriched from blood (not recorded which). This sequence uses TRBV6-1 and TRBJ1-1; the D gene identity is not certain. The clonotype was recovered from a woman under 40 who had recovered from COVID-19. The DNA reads TGTGCCAGCAGTGAAGCATCGCCAGGTTCTAAGACTGAAGCTTTCTTT. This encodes CASSEASPGSKTEAFF.